The present entry profiles one TCR beta chain with its context. The antigen remains unidentified. TCRdb keeps only in-frame clones here, not all; method: immunoSEQ multiplex PCR. Among millions of clones listed, 95% were seen once. The sample belongs to a study of shared clonotypes between healthy human individuals. This CDR3 region has 14 residues. Study-wide points: The study found about 5% of naive CD4 clonotypes shared across four donors.

This TCR was recovered from a man between 18 and 29 years old in good health. The chain has TRBV21-1 and TRBJ1-5; the table assigns TRBD1, which was not confirmed against the DNA. TRBV21-1 is a listed pseudogene. Sequencing used naive CD4+ T cells sorted from blood. Described subset: CD45RA+ positively selected. This CDR3 is CASSETVSNQPQHF. The CDR3 bases are TGTGCCAGCAGCGAAACAGTAAGCAATCAGCCCCAGCATTTT.